The next 21 T cell receptor beta chains were all read from a single sample in a study of CD8+CD57+ T cells in acquired aplastic anemia. Individuals selected for sequencing had exhibited CD8+CD57+ cell expansion on flow cytometry. TCR beta VDJ and CDR3 profiling used genomic DNA as template. In TCRdb, the reads were re-called with MiXCR into one record per CDR3 protein. Among 150,000 or so distinct CDR3 sequences, 40% to 55% were seen once, and the ten largest hold 2.5% to 3.5%. Sequenced material: sorted CD4+, CD8+, or CD8+CD57+ T cells (not recorded which) from PBMCs. The source of these receptors is a human donor with aplastic anemia.

V and J are TRBV2 and TRBJ1-6; 7 bases are a match to TRBD1. Germline V CDR1 and CDR2: SNHLY, FYNNEI. The V and J ends lost 0 bases and 19 bases, in that order; junction bases with no gene match: 9. The CDR3 covers 13 residues. CDR3 residues: CASSEAGVGQSHF. The CDR3 DNA sequence: TGTGCCAGCAGTGAAGCGGGTGTGGGACAGTCTCACTTT.

This clonotype was counted between two and nine times. The J gene is TRBJ2-7, the V gene TRBV10-2; perhaps TRBD1 as D (5 bases). Germline V gives CDR1 WSHSY, CDR2 SAAADI. The CDR3 spans 14 residues. The V gene lost 7 bases and the J gene lost 6 bases, with 19 bases spanning the gap. The CDR3 nucleotides read TGCGCCAGCACTACGAATTCCAGGGCCAGCGAGCAGTACGTC. Amino acid sequence: CASTTNSRASEQYV.

This clonotype was seen many times. The rearrangement links TRBV29-1 to TRBJ1-1, with D maybe TRBD1 (5 bases). Germline assignment: CDR1 SQVTM and CDR2 ANQGSEA. The CDR3 length is 13 residues. Trimming left V 4 bases short and J 4 bases short, with 13 bases between. The DNA for the CDR3 is TGCAGCGTTGGGACACTGCGGGCCACTGAAGCTTTCTTT. Translating gives CSVGTLRATEAFF.

On this clonotype: Given a much more abundant clone one base away, this may be a read error. A read error is likely, as this CDR3 ends without the conserved phenylalanine or tryptophan. The rearrangement joins TRBV18 to TRBJ1-6, with unresolved D. The germline V gene has CDR1 KGHSH and CDR2 LQKENI. This CDR3 contains 12 residues. V lost 2 bases to trimming and J lost 8 bases, with 4 bases between them. Here the CDR3 reads CASSPWDSPLHL. CDR3 sequence (DNA): TGTGCCAGCTCACCATGGGATTCACCCCTCCACCTT.

Comment on this clonotype: A much larger clone sits a single nucleotide away, making a read error possible. The chain couples TRBV14 to TRBJ2-7, with TRBD2 as a possible D gene (6 bases). V lost 1 base to trimming and J lost 9 bases, with 10 bases between them. This CDR3 contains 12 residues. Germline CDR1 and CDR2: SGHDN and FVKESK. In nucleotides, the CDR3 is TGTGCCAGCAGCCAAGGGATTAGCGGGCAGTACTTC. It yields the protein CASSQGISGQYF.

About this clonotype itself: A read error may explain this, as a much larger clone is one base away. CDR3 sequence reads: CASSLGGATNGKLFF. The DNA for the CDR3 is TGCGCCAGCAGCTTGGGCGGTGCAACTAATGGAAAACTGTTTTTT. The rearrangement uses TRBV5-1 and TRBJ1-4; D is uncertain. The CDR3 length is 15 residues. Germline V gene sequence: CDR1 SGHRS, CDR2 YFSETQ.

This clonotype appeared many times. The rearrangement uses TRBV20-1 and TRBJ2-7; perhaps D is TRBD1 or TRBD2 (7 bases each). This CDR3 has 17 amino acids. Trimming left V 0 bases short and J 3 bases short, with 21 bases between. Germline CDR1 DFQATT, CDR2 SNEGSKA (reference sequence). The CDR3 reads CSARDLRGGGGFYEQYF. For the CDR3, the DNA is TGCAGTGCTAGAGACCTCAGGGGGGGAGGGGGCTTCTACGAGCAGTACTTC.

This clonotype has ten or more counts. The genes are TRBV19 and TRBJ2-1; TRBD1 aligns across 7 bases. The J segment lost 10 bases and the V segment lost 5 bases, leaving 14 bases of the junction unmatched. The germline V gene has CDR1 LNHDA and CDR2 SQIVND (reference sequence). The CDR3 is made up of 15 amino acids. The CDR3, as DNA: TGTGCCAGTAGTCCGCAGGGGGTAACATTCGAGGAGCAGTTCTTC. It specifies CASSPQGVTFEEQFF.

This clonotype was seen only a few times. The chain couples TRBV5-1 to TRBJ1-2, with 9 bases fitting TRBD1. J gave up 8 bases and V 3 bases, and 5 bases lay outside the gene matches. The CDR3 runs 13 residues. Germline CDR1 SGHRS, CDR2 YFSETQ. This CDR3 is CASSYGQGLGYTF. The CDR3 DNA reads as TGCGCCAGCAGCTACGGACAGGGGTTAGGCTACACCTTC. The variable domain in full, completed from reference TRBV5-1 and TRBJ1-2, reads KAGVTQTPRYLIKTRGQQVTLSCSPISGHRSVSWYQQTPGQGLQFLFEYFSETQRNKGNFPGRFSGRQFSNSRSEMNVSTLELGDSALYLCASSYGQGLGYTFGSGTRLTVV.

This clonotype was detected only a few times. This chain connects TRBV7-9 to TRBJ1-2; 8 bases match TRBD1. V gave up 1 base and J gave up 5 bases; unmatched junction bases: 0. Germline CDR1 is SEHNR and CDR2 is FQNEAQ (reference sequence). The CDR3 contains 13 residues. The CDR3 loop is CASSLGTGYGYTF. CDR3 in DNA: TGTGCCAGCAGCTTAGGGACAGGGTATGGCTACACCTTC.

This clonotype has ten or more counts. V gene TRBV20-1 combines with J gene TRBJ2-2; D perhaps matches TRBD2 (6 bases). CDR1 and CDR2 from the germline V gene are DFQATT and SNEGSKA (reference sequence). The CDR3 totals 13 residues. Trimming took off 3 bases at V and 4 bases at J, with 9 bases between the two ends. CDR3 region: CSARGRSTGELFF. The CDR3 DNA reads TGCAGTGCTAGGGGGAGGAGCACCGGGGAGCTGTTTTTT.

The chain is built from TRBV2 and TRBJ2-5; 11 positions match TRBD2. Germline CDR1 and CDR2: SNHLY and FYNNEI. Losses at the gene ends were 4 bases for V and 2 bases for J; bases not matched to a gene: 3. The CDR3 extends over 15 amino acids. CDR3 protein: CASSGPSGGQETQYF. In DNA, the CDR3 is TGTGCCAGCAGTGGACCTAGCGGGGGGCAAGAGACCCAGTACTTC.

In its sample, this clonotype was seen a few times. CDR3: CASSWGGTDNEKLFF. The CDR3 DNA reads as TGTGCCAGCAGCTGGGGCGGGACAGATAATGAAAAACTGTTTTTT. The rearrangement links TRBV5-5 to TRBJ1-4; 7 bases match TRBD1. The CDR3 runs 15 residues. Germline CDR1 and CDR2: SGHKS and YYEKEE (reference sequence). J gave up 4 bases and V 3 bases, and 6 bases lay outside the gene matches.

This rearrangement joins TRBV7-6 to TRBJ2-7; D gene uncertain. The V end was cut by 5 bases, the J end by 2 bases, with 10 bases between. The length of the CDR3 is 13 residues. Per germline, CDR1 SGHVS and CDR2 FNYEAQ. This chain's CDR3 is CASSPGPTYEQYF. The CDR3 DNA is TGTGCCAGCAGCCCAGGACCAACCTACGAGCAGTACTTC.

Note on this clonotype: Possible read error: a much larger clone is one base away. The chain is built from TRBV19 and TRBJ2-7; D call uncertain. Per the germline V gene, CDR1 is LNHDA and CDR2 is SQIVND (reference sequence). V was cut by 8 bases and J by 5 bases, with 19 bases left in between. The CDR3 totals 14 residues. The CDR3 coding sequence is TGTGCCAGTTCCCAAACGGATATAGAGGACGAGCAGTACTTC. This codes for CASSQTDIEDEQYF.

This clonotype has ten or more counts. The chain is built from TRBV20-1 and TRBJ1-2; D gene unclear. V was shortened by 7 bases and J by 3 bases, with 9 bases between the two germline ends. Germline V CDR1 and CDR2: DFQATT, SNEGSKA (reference sequence). The CDR3 has 11 residues. The CDR3 is CSVWEDYGYTF. The CDR3 DNA reads TGCAGTGTCTGGGAAGACTATGGCTACACCTTC.

This clonotype was seen at least ten times. The chain uses TRBV11-3 and TRBJ1-1; TRBD1 matches at 7 bases. The ends lost 0 bases at V and 1 base at J; junction bases unmatched: 8. This CDR3 is 17 amino acids long. CDR1 SGHNT and CDR2 YENEEA come from the germline V gene. CDR3 sequence: CASSLDVVGTANTEAFF. The CDR3 DNA reads as TGTGCCAGCAGCTTAGATGTTGTCGGGACAGCGAACACTGAAGCTTTCTTT. Drawing the rest from reference TRBV11-3 and TRBJ1-1, the complete variable domain is EAGVVQSPRYKIIEKKQPVAFWCNPISGHNTLYWYLQNLGQGPELLIRYENEEAVDDSQLPKDRFSAERLKGVDSTLKIQPAELGDSAVYLCASSLDVVGTANTEAFFGQGTRLTVV.

The V and J genes are TRBV29-1 and TRBJ2-2; 11 nucleotides agree with TRBD2. The CDR3 is made up of 14 amino acids. Trimming took 6 bases from V and 6 from J; bases not matched to a gene: 6. CDR1 is SQVTM and CDR2 is ANQGSEA in the germline V gene. The CDR3 spells CSVTSGSRSGELFF. The CDR3 DNA follows: TGCAGCGTCACTAGCGGGAGTAGATCCGGGGAGCTGTTTTTT.

In its sample, this clonotype was seen once. The rearrangement uses TRBV7-8 and TRBJ2-7; possibly TRBD1 or TRBD2 for D (5 bases each). CDR1 is SGHVS and CDR2 is FQNEAQ in the germline V gene. The V and J ends lost 0 bases and 6 bases respectively, with 12 bases between them. The CDR3 is made up of 14 amino acids. The CDR3 here is CASSLAPPGLEQYF. The CDR3 nucleotides read TGTGCCAGCAGCTTAGCCCCCCCGGGGCTCGAGCAGTACTTC.

Notes on this clonotype: This may be a read error: a much more frequent sequence differs by one nucleotide. The chain carries TRBV18 and TRBJ2-3; D possibly corresponds to TRBD2 (5 bases). Germline V gene data show CDR1 as KGHSH and CDR2 as LQKENI. The CDR3 totals 13 residues. The CDR3 reads CTSSLSGTDTQYF. The CDR3 bases are TGTACCAGCTCCCTTAGCGGCACAGATACGCAGTATTTT.

The chain carries TRBV11-3 and TRBJ1-1; D not certain. Germline V gene lookup returns CDR1 SGHNT and CDR2 YENEEA. The CDR3 contains 15 residues. Trimming pared 0 bases from V and 5 bases from J, leaving 13 bases between. CDR3 residues: CASSLDRAPNTEAFF. Written as DNA, the CDR3 is TGTGCCAGCAGCTTAGACCGGGCCCCGAATACTGAAGCTTTCTTT.